Shown below are 12 T cell receptor beta chains from a single sample sequenced in a study of response to subunit inactivated influenza vaccine. One entry per CDR3 protein results from TCRdb running MiXCR on the RT-PCR reads. The sample holds about 480,000 distinct CDR3 sequences, around 25% seen once. The sequencing used CD4+ T cells sorted from PBMCs, collected more than 4 days after vaccination. All receptors derive from a man in his fifties or sixties who received an inactivated influenza vaccine.

DNA for the CDR3: TGTGCCAGTAGTATCACAGGGGAAATAACGAACACTGAAGCTTTCTTT. This codes for CASSITGEITNTEAFF. The chain employs TRBV19 and TRBJ1-1; 7 nucleotides agree with TRBD1. V was pared by 3 bases and J by 1 base, with 8 bases of the junction left unmatched. The CDR3 totals 16 residues. CDR1 is LNHDA and CDR2 is SQIVND in the germline V gene (reference sequence). Full variable domain (outside the CDR3, taken from reference TRBV19 and TRBJ1-1): DGGITQSPKYLFRKEGQNVTLSCEQNLNHDAMYWYRQDPGQGLRLIYYSQIVNDFQKGDIAEGYSVSREKKESFPLTVTSAQKNPTAFYLCASSITGEITNTEAFFGQGTRLTVV.

This clonotype came up a few times. The chain combines TRBV29-1 with TRBJ2-1; 8 bases line up with TRBD1. The CDR3 totals 13 residues. CDR1 and CDR2 (germline): SQVTM, ANQGSEA. Trimming removed 6 bases from V and 5 bases from J; junction bases left unmatched: 6. CDR3 bases: TGCAGCGTCAACAGGGGGTGGCACAATGAGCAGTTCTTC. Translating it yields CSVNRGWHNEQFF.

This chain joins TRBV3-1 and TRBJ2-3; D is unclear. This CDR3 region has 15 residues. In germline, CDR1 is LGHDT, CDR2 YNNKEL (reference sequence). The V end was cut by 1 base, the J end by 0 bases, with 8 bases between. For the CDR3, the DNA is TGTGCCAGCAGCCAAGGGTCTAGAAGCACAGATACGCAGTATTTT. Translating it yields CASSQGSRSTDTQYF.

The genes are TRBV6-5 and TRBJ2-3, with D perhaps matching TRBD2 (5 bases). With 0 bases removed from V and 3 bases from J, the gap between germline ends came to 10 bases. Germline lookup yields CDR1 MNHEY and CDR2 SVGAGI. The CDR3 is 15 residues long. The CDR3 protein is CASSYSTRGTDTQYF. CDR3 nucleotides: TGTGCCAGCAGTTACTCCACCCGAGGGACAGATACGCAGTATTTT.

Only a few counts were recorded for this clonotype. This chain links TRBV6-2 or TRBV6-3 with TRBJ2-2; D remains unclear. CDR1 and CDR2 (germline): MNHEY, SVGEGT. CDR3 size: 14 residues. Trimming cost V 2 bases and J 8 bases, with 12 bases left between them. CDR3 region: CASSYLLDLGELFF. DNA for the CDR3: TGTGCCAGCAGTTACCTCCTGGATCTGGGGGAGCTGTTTTTT.

This chain joins TRBV2 and TRBJ2-5; D is unclear. The V gene's germline CDR1 is SNHLY and CDR2 FYNNEI. The CDR3 spans 12 residues. V lost 4 bases to trimming and J lost 5 bases, with 8 bases between them. The CDR3 DNA reads TGTGCCAGCAGTGCCGCGCATGAGACCCAGTACTTC. Its translation: CASSAAHETQYF.

This sequence joins TRBV6-5 and TRBJ2-2; D not resolved. The CDR3 is made up of 15 amino acids. Germline loops: CDR1 MNHEY, CDR2 SVGAGI. Between the trimmed V and J ends, which lost 2 bases and 0 bases, there was a span of 7 bases. The CDR3 region is CASSYLAANTGELFF. The CDR3 region has the DNA TGTGCCAGCAGTTACCTGGCCGCGAACACCGGGGAGCTGTTTTTT.

This clonotype has just a few counts. This chain connects TRBV20-1 to TRBJ2-7; D may correspond to TRBD1 or TRBD2 (6 bases each). Germline CDR1 DFQATT, CDR2 SNEGSKA (reference sequence). Trimming took 3 bases from V and 5 from J, leaving 17 bases between them. The CDR3 is 14 residues long. This CDR3 reads CSASGGHRAHEQYF. CDR3 coding DNA: TGCAGTGCTAGCGGGGGACACCGAGCACACGAGCAGTACTTC.

The chain uses TRBV30 and TRBJ2-3; 8 bases match TRBD2. V shed 7 bases and J 3 bases; nucleotides not matched to a gene: 12. CDR1 GTSNPN and CDR2 SVGIG come from the germline V gene (reference sequence). CDR3 length: 15 amino acids. This chain's CDR3 is CASKPLAGLTDTQYF. The CDR3 nucleotides read TGTGCCTCCAAACCTCTAGCGGGCCTTACAGATACGCAGTATTTT. The whole variable domain, filled in from reference TRBV30 and TRBJ2-3, reads SQTIHQWPATLVQPVGSPLSLECTVEGTSNPNLYWYRQAAGRGLQLLFYSVGIGQISSEVPQNLSASRPQDRQFILSSKKLLLSDSGFYLCASKPLAGLTDTQYFGPGTRLTVL.

This chain uses TRBV27 with TRBJ2-7, with TRBD1 as a possible D gene (6 bases). Germline V lookup: CDR1 MNHEY, CDR2 SMNVEV (reference sequence). This CDR3 has 15 residues. Trimming pared 8 bases from V and 2 bases from J, leaving 19 bases between. CDR3 sequence (DNA): TGTGCCAGCCGCCAGGGGAAAGGGATGACCTACGAGCAGTACTTC. Translation: CASRQGKGMTYEQYF.

In its sample, this clonotype was seen many times. The chain carries TRBV11-2 and TRBJ2-7; either TRBD1 or TRBD2 may supply D (5 bases each). V lost 5 bases, J lost 6 bases, and 20 bases lay in between. This CDR3 is 15 amino acids long. CDR1 SGHAT and CDR2 FQNNGV come from the germline V gene. CDR3 nucleotide sequence: TGTGCCAGCAGCCCAAGAGATCGGTCAGGGAGCGAGCAGTACTTC. Amino acid sequence: CASSPRDRSGSEQYF.

This clonotype was detected ten times or more. This chain joins TRBV12-3 or TRBV12-4 and TRBJ1-4; no firm D call. CDR3 length: 14 amino acids. V was shortened by 6 bases and J by 6 bases, with 14 bases between the two germline ends. CDR3 sequence reads: CASSDRPLDEKLFF. The CDR3 DNA is TGTGCCAGCAGCGATAGACCTCTCGATGAAAAACTGTTTTTT.